The entry below describes one T cell receptor beta chain. Its antigen is undetermined. Germline loops: CDR1 MNHNY, CDR2 SVGAGI (reference sequence). V was clipped by 0 bases and J by 5 bases, with 8 bases between them. There are 14 residues in the CDR3. Assay used: immunoSEQ multiplex PCR; TCRdb lists only in-frame clones, some missing. The profile covers 55,000 to 70,000 clones, with 85% to 95% appearing a single time and 2.2% taken by the ten largest. This sample was included in a study of lymphopenia after photon versus proton radiotherapy. Notes on the study in general: Survival link was tested only in deceased patients; proton benefit remains a possibility. Photon-treated patients lost naive T cells and TCR diversity; proton-treated stayed stable. Larger post-nadir TCR diversity loss correlated inversely with survival in deceased patients. Post-nadir diversity loss with photons came from oligoclonal expansion, particularly CD8+ Temra cells.

The sequences come from peripheral blood, collected from a patient treated with photon-based radiotherapy. The chain joins TRBV6-6 to TRBJ2-1; D is unresolved. The clonotype originates from a woman between 40 and 50 years old with cholangiocarcinoma. CDR3 coding DNA: TGTGCCAGCAGTTACTCGGGGATTAACAATGAGCAGTTCTTC. Translating it yields CASSYSGINNEQFF.